The clone carrying this T cell receptor (beta chain) was picked up one time. Germline loops: CDR1 MNHNS, CDR2 SASEGT. Trimming took off 6 bases at V and 3 bases at J, with 15 bases between the two ends. The CDR3 runs to 15 residues. The sample belongs to a study of blood T cells in healthy people across ages. Combining a sample-barcoded 5' primer with a J-beta primer mix, a second PCR ran for about 7 to 12 cycles. TCRdb used MiXCR to reprocess the 5' RACE reads, holding one entry per CDR3 protein. This table holds around 1,800,000 distinct CDR3 sequences, 30% to 40% found once. The receptor comes from a human donor in good health. The chain couples TRBV6-1 to TRBJ2-4; D remains unclear. Sample: blood. The CDR3 region is CASSEREQIKNIQYF. The CDR3 region has the DNA TGTGCCAGCAGCGAAAGGGAACAGATCAAAAACATTCAGTACTTC.